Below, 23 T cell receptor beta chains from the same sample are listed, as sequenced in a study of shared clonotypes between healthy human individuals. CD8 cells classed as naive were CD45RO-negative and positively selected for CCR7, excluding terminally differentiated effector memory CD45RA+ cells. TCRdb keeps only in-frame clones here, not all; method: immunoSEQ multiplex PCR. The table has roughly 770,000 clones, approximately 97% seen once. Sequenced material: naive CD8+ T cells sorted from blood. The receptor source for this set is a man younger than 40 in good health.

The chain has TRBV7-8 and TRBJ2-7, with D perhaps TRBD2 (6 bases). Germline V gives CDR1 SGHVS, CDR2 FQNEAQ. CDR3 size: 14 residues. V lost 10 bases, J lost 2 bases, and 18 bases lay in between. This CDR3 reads CATSETSGPYEQYF. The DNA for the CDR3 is TGTGCCACCTCCGAGACTAGTGGACCCTACGAGCAGTACTTC.

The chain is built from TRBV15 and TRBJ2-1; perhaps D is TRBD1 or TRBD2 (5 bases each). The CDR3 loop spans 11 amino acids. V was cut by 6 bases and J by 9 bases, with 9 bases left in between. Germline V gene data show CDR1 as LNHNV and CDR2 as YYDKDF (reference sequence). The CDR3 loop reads CATSPGREQFF. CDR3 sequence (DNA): TGTGCCACCAGTCCGGGGCGTGAGCAGTTCTTC.

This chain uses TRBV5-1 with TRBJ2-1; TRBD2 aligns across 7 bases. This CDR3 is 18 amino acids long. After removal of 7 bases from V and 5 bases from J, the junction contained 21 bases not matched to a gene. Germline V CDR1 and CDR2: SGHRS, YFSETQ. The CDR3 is CASRTSSLGGRKNNEQFF. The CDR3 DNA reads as TGCGCCAGCCGAACGTCGTCGTTGGGCGGGAGAAAGAACAATGAGCAGTTCTTC.

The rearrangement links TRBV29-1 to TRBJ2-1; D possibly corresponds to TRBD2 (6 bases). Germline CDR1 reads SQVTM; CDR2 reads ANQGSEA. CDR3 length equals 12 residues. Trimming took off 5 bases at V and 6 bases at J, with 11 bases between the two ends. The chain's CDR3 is CSVYIGGNEQFF. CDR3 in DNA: TGCAGCGTTTATATCGGGGGCAATGAGCAGTTCTTC.

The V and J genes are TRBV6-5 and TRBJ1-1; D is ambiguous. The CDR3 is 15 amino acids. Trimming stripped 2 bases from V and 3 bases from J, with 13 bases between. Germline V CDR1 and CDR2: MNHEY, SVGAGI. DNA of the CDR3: TGTGCCAGCAGTTACCAGAACCTGGGGTACACTGAAGCTTTCTTT. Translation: CASSYQNLGYTEAFF.

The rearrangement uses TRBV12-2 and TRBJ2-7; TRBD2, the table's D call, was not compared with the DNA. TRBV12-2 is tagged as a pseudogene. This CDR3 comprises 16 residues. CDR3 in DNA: TGTGCAAGTCGTCAGATCACTAGCGGGAGACGATGCGAGCAGTACTTC. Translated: CASRQITSGRRCEQYF.

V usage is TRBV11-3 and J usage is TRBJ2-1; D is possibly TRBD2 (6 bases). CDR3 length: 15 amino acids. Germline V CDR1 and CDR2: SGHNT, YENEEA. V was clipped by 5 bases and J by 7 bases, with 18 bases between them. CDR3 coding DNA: TGTGCCAGCAGCCCGCCTAACTCTGGGGGGAATGAGCAGTTCTTC. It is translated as CASSPPNSGGNEQFF.

CDR3 DNA sequence: TGTGCCAGCAGCTTAGGCAAGCTACGGACTCATAAAAACATTCAGTACTTC. Its protein product is CASSLGKLRTHKNIQYF. This rearrangement joins TRBV7-8 to TRBJ2-4; TRBD2 is a possible D gene (5 bases). The CDR3 loop spans 17 amino acids. The ends were cut back, 1 base at V and 4 bases at J, with 17 bases in the middle. From germline, CDR1 is SGHVS and CDR2 FQNEAQ.

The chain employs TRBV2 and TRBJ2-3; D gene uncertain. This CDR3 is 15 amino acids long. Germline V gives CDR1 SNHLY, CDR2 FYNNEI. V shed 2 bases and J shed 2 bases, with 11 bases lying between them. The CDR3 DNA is TGTGCCAGCAGTGAATGGCAGCCAGACACAGATACGCAGTATTTT. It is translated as CASSEWQPDTDTQYF. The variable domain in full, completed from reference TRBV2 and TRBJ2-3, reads EPEVTQTPSHQVTQMGQEVILRCVPISNHLYFYWYRQILGQKVEFLVSFYNNEISEKSEIFDDQFSVERPDGSNFTLKIRSTKLEDSAMYFCASSEWQPDTDTQYFGPGTRLTVL.

The CDR3 loop reads CATSRDSRSGRHEQYF. CDR3 in DNA: TGTGCCACCAGCAGAGATTCCCGCAGCGGGAGGCACGAGCAGTACTTC. This chain joins TRBV15 and TRBJ2-7; 9 bases line up with TRBD2. The CDR3 has 16 amino acids. Trimming cost V 0 bases and J 5 bases; bases outside gene matches: 8. Germline V CDR1 and CDR2: LNHNV, YYDKDF (reference sequence).

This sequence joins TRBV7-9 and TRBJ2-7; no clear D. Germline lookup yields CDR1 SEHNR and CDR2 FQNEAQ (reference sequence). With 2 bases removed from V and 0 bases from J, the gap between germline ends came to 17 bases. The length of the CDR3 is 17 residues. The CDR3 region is CASSLPDLGPSSYEQYF. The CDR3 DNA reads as TGTGCCAGCAGCTTACCAGATCTGGGTCCGAGCTCCTACGAGCAGTACTTC.

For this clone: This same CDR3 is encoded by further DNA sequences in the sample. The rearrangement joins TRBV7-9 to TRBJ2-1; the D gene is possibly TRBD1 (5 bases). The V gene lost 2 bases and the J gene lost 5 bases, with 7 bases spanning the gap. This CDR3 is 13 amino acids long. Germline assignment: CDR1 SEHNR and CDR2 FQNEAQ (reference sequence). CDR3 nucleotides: TGTGCCAGCAGCTTATGGGGCAACAATGAGCAGTTCTTC. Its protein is CASSLWGNNEQFF.

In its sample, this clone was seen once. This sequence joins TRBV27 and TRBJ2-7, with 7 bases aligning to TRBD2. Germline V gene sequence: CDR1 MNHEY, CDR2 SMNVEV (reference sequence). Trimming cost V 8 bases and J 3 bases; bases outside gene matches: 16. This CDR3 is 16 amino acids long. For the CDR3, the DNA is TGTGCCAGCCAGATTGCGGCCGCTAGCGGAATCTACGAGCAGTACTTC. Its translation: CASQIAAASGIYEQYF.

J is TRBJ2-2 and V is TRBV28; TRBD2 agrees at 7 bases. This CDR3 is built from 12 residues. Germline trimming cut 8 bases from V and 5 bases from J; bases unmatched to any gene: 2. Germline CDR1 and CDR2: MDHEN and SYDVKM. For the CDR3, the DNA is TGTGCCAGCTTTAGCGGGACCGGGGAGCTGTTTTTT. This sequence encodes CASFSGTGELFF.

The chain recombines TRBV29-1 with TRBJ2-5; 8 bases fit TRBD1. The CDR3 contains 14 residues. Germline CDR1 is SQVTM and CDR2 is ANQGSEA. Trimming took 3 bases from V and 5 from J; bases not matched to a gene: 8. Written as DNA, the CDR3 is TGCAGCGTTGATGGTGGACAGGGTACGGAGACCCAGTACTTC. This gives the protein CSVDGGQGTETQYF.

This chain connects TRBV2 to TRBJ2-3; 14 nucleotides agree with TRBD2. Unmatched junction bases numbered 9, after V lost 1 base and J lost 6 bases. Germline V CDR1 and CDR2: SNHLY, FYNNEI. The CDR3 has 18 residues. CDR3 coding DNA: TGTGCCAGCAGTGAAGTCCGACTAGCGGGAGGGCCTACGGATACGCAGTATTTT. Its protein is CASSEVRLAGGPTDTQYF.

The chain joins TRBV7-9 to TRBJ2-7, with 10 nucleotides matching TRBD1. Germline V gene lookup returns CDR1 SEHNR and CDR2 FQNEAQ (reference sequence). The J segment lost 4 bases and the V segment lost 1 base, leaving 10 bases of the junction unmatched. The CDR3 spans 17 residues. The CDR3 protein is CASSLGSGTGDWYEQYF. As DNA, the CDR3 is TGTGCCAGCAGCTTAGGGAGTGGGACAGGGGATTGGTACGAGCAGTACTTC.

This CDR3 is CASSFRRALGEQFF. In DNA form, the CDR3 reads TGCGCCAGCAGCTTTCGTAGAGCCCTAGGTGAGCAGTTCTTC. The genes are TRBV5-1 and TRBJ2-1, with D uncertain. Germline V CDR1 and CDR2: SGHRS, YFSETQ. The V and J ends lost 2 bases and 9 bases respectively, with 15 bases between them. CDR3 length equals 14 residues. Full variable domain (rest looked up from reference TRBV5-1 and TRBJ2-1): KAGVTQTPRYLIKTRGQQVTLSCSPISGHRSVSWYQQTPGQGLQFLFEYFSETQRNKGNFPGRFSGRQFSNSRSEMNVSTLELGDSALYLCASSFRRALGEQFFGPGTRLTVL.

The CDR3 here is CASSIAGYTEAFF. The CDR3, as DNA: TGTGCCAGTAGTATAGCAGGGTACACTGAAGCTTTCTTT. V and J are TRBV19 and TRBJ1-1; a possible D gene is TRBD1 (5 bases). The CDR3 runs 13 residues. Trimming took 1 base from V and 3 from J, leaving 6 bases between them. The V gene's germline CDR1 is LNHDA and CDR2 SQIVND (reference sequence).

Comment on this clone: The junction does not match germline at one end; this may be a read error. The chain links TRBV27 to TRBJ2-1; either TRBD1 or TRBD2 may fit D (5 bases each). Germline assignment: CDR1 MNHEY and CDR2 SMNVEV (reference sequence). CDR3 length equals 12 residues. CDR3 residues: CASSSLGTATLF. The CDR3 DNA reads TGTGCCAGCAGTTCGCTCGGGACCGCCACCCTCTTC.

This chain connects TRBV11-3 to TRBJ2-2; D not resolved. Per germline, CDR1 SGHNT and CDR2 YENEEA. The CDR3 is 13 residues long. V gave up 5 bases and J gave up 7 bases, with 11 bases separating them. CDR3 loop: CASSLRPGGELFF. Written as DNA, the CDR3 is TGTGCCAGCAGCCTACGACCTGGCGGGGAGCTGTTTTTT.

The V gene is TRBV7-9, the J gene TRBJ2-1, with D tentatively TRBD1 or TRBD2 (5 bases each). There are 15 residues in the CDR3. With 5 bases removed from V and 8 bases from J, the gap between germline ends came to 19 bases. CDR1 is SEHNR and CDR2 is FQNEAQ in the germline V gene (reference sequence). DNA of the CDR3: TGTGCCAGCAGCCCCGGGACCCTAAGGGGTCATGAGCAGTTCTTC. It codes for CASSPGTLRGHEQFF.

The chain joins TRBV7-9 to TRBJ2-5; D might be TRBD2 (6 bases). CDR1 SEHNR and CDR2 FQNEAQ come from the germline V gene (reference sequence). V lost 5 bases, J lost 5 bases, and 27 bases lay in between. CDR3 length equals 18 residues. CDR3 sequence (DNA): TGTGCCAGCAGCCGTAGTAAAACCGGCGGGACTCCGTACGAGACCCAGTACTTC. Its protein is CASSRSKTGGTPYETQYF.